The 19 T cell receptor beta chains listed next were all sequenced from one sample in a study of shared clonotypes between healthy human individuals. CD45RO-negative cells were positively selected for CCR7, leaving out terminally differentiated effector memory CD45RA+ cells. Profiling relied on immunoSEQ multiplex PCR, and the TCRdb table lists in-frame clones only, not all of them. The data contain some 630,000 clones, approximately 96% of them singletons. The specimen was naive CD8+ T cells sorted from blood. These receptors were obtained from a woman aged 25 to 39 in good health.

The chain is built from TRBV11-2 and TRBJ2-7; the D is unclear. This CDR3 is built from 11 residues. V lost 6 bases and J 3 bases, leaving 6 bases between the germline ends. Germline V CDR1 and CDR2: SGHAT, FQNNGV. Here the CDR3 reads CASSRSYEQYF. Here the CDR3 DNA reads TGTGCCAGCAGTAGGAGCTACGAGCAGTACTTC.

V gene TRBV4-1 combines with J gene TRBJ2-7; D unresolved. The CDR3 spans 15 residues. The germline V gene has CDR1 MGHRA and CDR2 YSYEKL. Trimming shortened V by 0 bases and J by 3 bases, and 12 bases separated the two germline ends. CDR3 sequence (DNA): TGCGCCAGCAGCCAAGAGACCGCTGCCTACTACGAGCAGTACTTC. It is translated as CASSQETAAYYEQYF.

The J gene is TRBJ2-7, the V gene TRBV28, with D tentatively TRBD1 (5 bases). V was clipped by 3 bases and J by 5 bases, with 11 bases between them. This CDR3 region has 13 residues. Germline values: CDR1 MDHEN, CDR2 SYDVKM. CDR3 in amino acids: CASSFNPGHEQYF. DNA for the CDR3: TGTGCCAGCAGTTTTAACCCAGGGCACGAGCAGTACTTC.

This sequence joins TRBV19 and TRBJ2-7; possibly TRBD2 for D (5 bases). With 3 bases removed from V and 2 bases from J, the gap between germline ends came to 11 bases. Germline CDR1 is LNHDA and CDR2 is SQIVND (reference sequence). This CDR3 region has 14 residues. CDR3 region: CASSMQDLTYEQYF. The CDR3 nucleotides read TGTGCCAGTAGTATGCAGGACTTGACCTACGAGCAGTACTTC.

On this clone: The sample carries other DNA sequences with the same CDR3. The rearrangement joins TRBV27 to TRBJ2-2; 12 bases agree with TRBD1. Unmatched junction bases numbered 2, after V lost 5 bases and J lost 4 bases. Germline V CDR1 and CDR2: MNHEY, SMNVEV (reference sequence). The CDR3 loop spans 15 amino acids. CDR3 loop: CASSLGQGATGELFF. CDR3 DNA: TGTGCCAGCAGTCTGGGACAGGGGGCCACCGGGGAGCTGTTTTTT.

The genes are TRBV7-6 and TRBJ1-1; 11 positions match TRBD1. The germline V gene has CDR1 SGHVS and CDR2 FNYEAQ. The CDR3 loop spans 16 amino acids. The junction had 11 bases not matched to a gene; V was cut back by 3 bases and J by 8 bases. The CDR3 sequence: CASSFRDRGVTGEAFF. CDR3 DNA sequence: TGTGCCAGCAGCTTCCGGGACAGGGGGGTGACGGGCGAAGCTTTCTTT.

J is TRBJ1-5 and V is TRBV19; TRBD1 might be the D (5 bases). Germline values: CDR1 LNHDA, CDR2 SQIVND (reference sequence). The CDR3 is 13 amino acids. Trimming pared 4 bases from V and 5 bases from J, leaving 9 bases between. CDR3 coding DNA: TGTGCCAGTAGTACAGGGTGGTATCAGCCCCAGCATTTT. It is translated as CASSTGWYQPQHF.

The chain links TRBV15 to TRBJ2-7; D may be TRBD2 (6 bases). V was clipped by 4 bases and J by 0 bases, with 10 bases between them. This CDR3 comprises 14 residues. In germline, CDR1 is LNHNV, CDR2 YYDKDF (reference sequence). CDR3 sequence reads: CATSTRLDSYEQYF. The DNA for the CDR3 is TGTGCCACCAGCACCAGACTAGACTCCTACGAGCAGTACTTC.

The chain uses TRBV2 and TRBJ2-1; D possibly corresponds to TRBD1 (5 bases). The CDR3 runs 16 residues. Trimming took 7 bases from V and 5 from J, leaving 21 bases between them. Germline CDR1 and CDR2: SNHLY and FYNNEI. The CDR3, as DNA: TGTGCCAGCATTTATCTGCTAGTGGGGCCTGACAATGAGCAGTTCTTC. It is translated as CASIYLLVGPDNEQFF.

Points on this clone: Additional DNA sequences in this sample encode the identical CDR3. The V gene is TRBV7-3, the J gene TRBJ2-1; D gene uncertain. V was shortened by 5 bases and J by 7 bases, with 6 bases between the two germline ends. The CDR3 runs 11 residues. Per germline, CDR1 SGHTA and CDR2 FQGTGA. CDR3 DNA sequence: TGTGCCAGCAGCCTCGGGAATGAGCAGTTCTTC. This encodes CASSLGNEQFF.

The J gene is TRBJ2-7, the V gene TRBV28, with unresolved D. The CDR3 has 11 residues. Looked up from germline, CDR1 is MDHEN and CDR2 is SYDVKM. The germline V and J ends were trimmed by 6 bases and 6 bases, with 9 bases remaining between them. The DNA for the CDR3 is TGTGCCAGCAGACTGGGCGCCGAGCAGTACTTC. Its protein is CASRLGAEQYF. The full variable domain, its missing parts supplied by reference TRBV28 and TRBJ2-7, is DVKVTQSSRYLVKRTGEKVFLECVQDMDHENMFWYRQDPGLGLRLIYFSYDVKMKEKGDIPEGYSVSREKKERFSLILESASTNQTSMYLCASRLGAEQYFGPGTRLTVT.

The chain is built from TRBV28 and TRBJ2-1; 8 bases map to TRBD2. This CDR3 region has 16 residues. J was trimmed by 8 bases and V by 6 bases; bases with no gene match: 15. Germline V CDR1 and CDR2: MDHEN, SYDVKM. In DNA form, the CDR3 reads TGTGCCAGCAGCTCCGAAGCGGGAGAGACGTTAGATGAGCAGTTCTTC. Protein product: CASSSEAGETLDEQFF.

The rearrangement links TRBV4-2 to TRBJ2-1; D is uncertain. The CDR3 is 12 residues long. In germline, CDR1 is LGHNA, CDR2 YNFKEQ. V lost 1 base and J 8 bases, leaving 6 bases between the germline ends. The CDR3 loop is CASSQGTYEQFF. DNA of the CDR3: TGTGCCAGCAGCCAAGGAACCTATGAGCAGTTCTTC.

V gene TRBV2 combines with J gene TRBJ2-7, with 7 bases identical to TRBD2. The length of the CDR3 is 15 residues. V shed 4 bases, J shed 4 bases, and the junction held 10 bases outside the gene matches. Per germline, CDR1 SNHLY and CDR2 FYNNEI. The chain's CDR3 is CASSGAGDRPYEQYF. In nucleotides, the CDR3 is TGTGCCAGCAGTGGGGCGGGGGATAGACCTTACGAGCAGTACTTC.

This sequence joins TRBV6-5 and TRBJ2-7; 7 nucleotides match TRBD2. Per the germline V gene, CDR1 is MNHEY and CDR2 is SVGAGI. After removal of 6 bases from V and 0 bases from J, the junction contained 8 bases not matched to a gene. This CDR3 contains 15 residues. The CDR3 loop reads CASRPLSGGSYEQYF. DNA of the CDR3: TGTGCCAGCAGACCCCTCTCGGGGGGCTCCTACGAGCAGTACTTC.

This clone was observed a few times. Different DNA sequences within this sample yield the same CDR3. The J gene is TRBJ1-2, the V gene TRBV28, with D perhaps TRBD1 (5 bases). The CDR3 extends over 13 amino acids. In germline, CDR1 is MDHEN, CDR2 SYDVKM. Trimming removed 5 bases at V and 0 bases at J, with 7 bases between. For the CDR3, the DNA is TGTGCCAGCAGTCTGACAGCTAACTATGGCTACACCTTC. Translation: CASSLTANYGYTF.

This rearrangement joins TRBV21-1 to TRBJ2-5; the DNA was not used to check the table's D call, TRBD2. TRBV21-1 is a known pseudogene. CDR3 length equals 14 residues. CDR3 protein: CARPGLAGDETQYF. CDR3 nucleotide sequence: TGTGCCAGGCCCGGGCTAGCGGGAGATGAGACCCAGTACTTC.

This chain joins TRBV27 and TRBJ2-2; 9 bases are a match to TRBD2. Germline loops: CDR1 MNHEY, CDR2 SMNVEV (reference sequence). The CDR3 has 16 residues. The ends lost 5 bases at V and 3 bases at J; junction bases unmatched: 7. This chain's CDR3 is CASSTLAGAHTGELFF. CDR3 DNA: TGTGCCAGCAGTACCTTAGCGGGAGCCCACACCGGGGAGCTGTTTTTT.

CDR3 loop: CASSPTGFQETQYF. The CDR3 DNA reads TGTGCCAGCAGTCCCACAGGATTCCAAGAGACCCAGTACTTC. This chain uses TRBV28 with TRBJ2-5; D possibly corresponds to TRBD1 (5 bases). The V end lost 5 bases, the J end lost 1 base, and 11 bases lay between the germline ends. The CDR3 runs 14 residues. Germline values: CDR1 MDHEN, CDR2 SYDVKM.